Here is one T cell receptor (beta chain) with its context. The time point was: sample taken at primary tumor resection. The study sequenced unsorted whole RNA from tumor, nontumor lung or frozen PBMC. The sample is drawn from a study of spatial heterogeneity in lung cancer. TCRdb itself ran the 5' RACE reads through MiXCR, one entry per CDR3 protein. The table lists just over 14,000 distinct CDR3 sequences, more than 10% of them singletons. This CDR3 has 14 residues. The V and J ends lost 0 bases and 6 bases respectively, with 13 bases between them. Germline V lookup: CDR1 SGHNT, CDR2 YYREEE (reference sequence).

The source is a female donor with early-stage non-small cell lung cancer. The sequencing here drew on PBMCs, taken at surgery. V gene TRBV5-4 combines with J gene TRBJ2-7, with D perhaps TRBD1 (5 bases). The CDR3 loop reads CASSLGGGRLEQYF. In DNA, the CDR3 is TGTGCCAGCAGCTTGGGGGGCGGCCGACTCGAGCAGTACTTC.